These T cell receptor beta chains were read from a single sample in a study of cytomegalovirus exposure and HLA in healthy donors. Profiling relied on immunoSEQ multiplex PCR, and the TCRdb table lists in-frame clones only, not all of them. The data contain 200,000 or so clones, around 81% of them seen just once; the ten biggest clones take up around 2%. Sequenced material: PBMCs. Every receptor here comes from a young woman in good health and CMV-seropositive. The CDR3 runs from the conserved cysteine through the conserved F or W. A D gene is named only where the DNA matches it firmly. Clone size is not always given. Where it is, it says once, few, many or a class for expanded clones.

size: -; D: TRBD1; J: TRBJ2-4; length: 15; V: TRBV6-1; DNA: TGTGCCAGCAGTGGACATTCAGGGGGCAAAAACATTCAGTACTTC; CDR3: CASSGHSGGKNIQYF
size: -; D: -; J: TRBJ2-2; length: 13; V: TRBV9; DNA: TGTGCCAGCAGCGGGCAGGGAACCGGGGAGCTGTTTTTT; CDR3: CASSGQGTGELFF
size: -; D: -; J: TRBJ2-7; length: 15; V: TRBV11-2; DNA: TGTGCCAGCAGCTTAGTAGGAGTCACCTCCTACGAGCAGTACTTC; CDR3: CASSLVGVTSYEQYF
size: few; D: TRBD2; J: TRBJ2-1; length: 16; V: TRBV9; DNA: TGTGCCAGCAGCGTAGGGTCTAGCGGGGTCGACAATGAGCAGTTCTTC; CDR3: CASSVGSSGVDNEQFF
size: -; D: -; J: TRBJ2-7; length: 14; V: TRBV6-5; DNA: TGTGCCAGCAGTTACTCTGCAGGGGCCTACGAGCAGTACTTC; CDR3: CASSYSAGAYEQYF
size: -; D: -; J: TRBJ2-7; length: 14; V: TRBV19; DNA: TGTGCCAGTAGTATAGGTGGGGGGGCTTACGAGCAGTACTTC; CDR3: CASSIGGGAYEQYF
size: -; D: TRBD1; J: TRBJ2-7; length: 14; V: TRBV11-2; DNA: TGTGCCAGCAGCAGGGACAGGTACTCCTACGAGCAGTACTTC; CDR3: CASSRDRYSYEQYF
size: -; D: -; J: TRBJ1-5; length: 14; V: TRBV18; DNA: TGTGCCAGCTCACCTGAGGCCCTGAATCAGCCCCAGCATTTT; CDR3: CASSPEALNQPQHF
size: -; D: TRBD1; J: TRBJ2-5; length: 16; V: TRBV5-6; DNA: TGTGCCAGCAGCTCCCCCGGGACAGGGGTGGGCGAGACCCAGTACTTC; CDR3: CASSSPGTGVGETQYF
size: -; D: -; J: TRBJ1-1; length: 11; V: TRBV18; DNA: TGTGCCAGCTCCCGGGACACTGAAGCTTTCTTT; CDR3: CASSRDTEAFF
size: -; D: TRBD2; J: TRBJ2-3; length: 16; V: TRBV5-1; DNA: TGCGCCAGCAGAGGGACTAGCGGGGGAGTGCTTGATACGCAGTATTTT; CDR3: CASRGTSGGVLDTQYF
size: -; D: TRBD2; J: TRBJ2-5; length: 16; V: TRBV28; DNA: TGTGCCAGCAGCTACTTACTAGCGGGGGGACAAGAGACCCAGTACTTC; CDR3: CASSYLLAGGQETQYF
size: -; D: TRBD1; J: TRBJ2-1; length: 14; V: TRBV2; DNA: TGTGCCAGCAGCCTCGGGACAGGGGATAATGAGCAGTTCTTC; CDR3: CASSLGTGDNEQFF
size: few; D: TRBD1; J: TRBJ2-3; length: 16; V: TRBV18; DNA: TGTGCCAGCCAATTCACCGGGACAGGGCACACAGATACGCAGTATTTT; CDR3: CASQFTGTGHTDTQYF
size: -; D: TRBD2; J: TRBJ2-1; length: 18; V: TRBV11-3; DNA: TGTGCCAGCAGCCCTGGGACTAGCGGGGGGGCCACCTACAATGAGCAGTTCTTC; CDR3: CASSPGTSGGATYNEQFF
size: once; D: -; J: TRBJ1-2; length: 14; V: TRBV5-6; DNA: TGTGCCAGCAGCTTTCCGGGGGTCTCCTATGGCTACACCTTC; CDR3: CASSFPGVSYGYTF
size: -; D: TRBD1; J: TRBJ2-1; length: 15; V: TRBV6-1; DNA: TGTGCCAGCAGCCAGACAGGGTACATGATCAATGAGCAGTTCTTC; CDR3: CASSQTGYMINEQFF
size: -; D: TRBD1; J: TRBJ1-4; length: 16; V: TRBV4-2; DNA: TGTGCCAGCAGCCAACGGGACAGGGAATTTAATGAAAAACTGTTTTTT; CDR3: CASSQRDREFNEKLFF
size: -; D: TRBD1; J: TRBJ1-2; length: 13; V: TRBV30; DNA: TGTGCCTGGAGCGAACAGGGGGTCAATGGCTACACCTTC; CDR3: CAWSEQGVNGYTF
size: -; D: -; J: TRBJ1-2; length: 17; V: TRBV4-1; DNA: TGCGCCAGCAGCCGAAAACCCAGTGGGGGGGAAGGCTATGGCTACACCTTC; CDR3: CASSRKPSGGEGYGYTF
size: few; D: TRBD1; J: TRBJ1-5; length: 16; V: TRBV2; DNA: TGTGCCAGCAGGGGGGCTACAGGGGCTAGTTCTCAGCCCCAGCATTTT; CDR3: CASRGATGASSQPQHF
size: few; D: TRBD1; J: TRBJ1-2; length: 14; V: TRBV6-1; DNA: TGTGCCAGCAGCCGGGACAGGGGGCGCGATGGCTACACCTTC; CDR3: CASSRDRGRDGYTF
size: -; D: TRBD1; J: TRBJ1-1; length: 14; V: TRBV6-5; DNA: TGTGCCAGCACCAGGACAGGGGGGAACACTGAAGCTTTCTTT; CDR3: CASTRTGGNTEAFF
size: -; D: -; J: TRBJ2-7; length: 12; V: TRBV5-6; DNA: TGTGCCAGCAATGGGGCCGGATACGAGCAGTACTTC; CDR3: CASNGAGYEQYF
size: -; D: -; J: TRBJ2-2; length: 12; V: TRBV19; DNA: TGTGCCAGTAGCCTCGCGGCCGGGGAGCTGTTTTTT; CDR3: CASSLAAGELFF
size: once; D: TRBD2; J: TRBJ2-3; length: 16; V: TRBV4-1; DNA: TGCGCCAGCAGCCAAGCGGCTAGCGGGGAGAAAGGTACGCAGTATTTT; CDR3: CASSQAASGEKGTQYF
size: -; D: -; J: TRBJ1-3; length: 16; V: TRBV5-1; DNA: TGCGCCAGCAGCTTGTGGCAGGGGTTTTCTGGAAACACCATATATTTT; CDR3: CASSLWQGFSGNTIYF